Included here is one T cell receptor (beta chain) sequence, with context. The data originate from a study of blood T cell repertoires in COVID-19. Study in general: The samples span acute and convalescent COVID-19 from the United States, Italy and Spain. Sources were T cells, B-cell-depleted T cells, or PBMCs; the material itself was cDNA or gDNA.

In the original analysis: Reference gene primer amplification yielded estimated nucleated cell counts. Some clones are missing from TCRdb's copy, which holds only in-frame ones; the method was immunoSEQ multiplex PCR. The DNA was the basis for D and trimming; V, J and clone size are from that table. The sample lists 150,000 to 200,000 clones, roughly nine tenths occurring once. The CDR3 is made up of 16 amino acids. Trimming removed 4 bases from V and 4 bases from J, with 20 bases in between. Germline V gene lookup returns CDR1 SGDLS and CDR2 YYNGEE. The sequenced sample consisted of peripheral blood. This TCR was sampled from a man aged 60-69 years with acute or convalescent COVID-19. The chain carries TRBV9 and TRBJ1-2, with D possibly being TRBD1 (6 bases). The CDR3 DNA reads as TGTGCCAGCAGCCCCCCACCCCCAGGGGACCTCTATGGCTACACCTTC. This gives the protein CASSPPPPGDLYGYTF. Full variable domain (outside the CDR3, taken from reference TRBV9 and TRBJ1-2): DSGVTQTPKHLITATGQRVTLRCSPRSGDLSVYWYQQSLDQGLQFLIQYYNGEERAKGNILERFSAQQFPDLHSELNLSSLELGDSALYFCASSPPPPGDLYGYTFGSGTRLTVV.